This is a list of T cell receptor beta chains from one sample in a study of blood T cell repertoires in COVID-19. Sequenced by immunoSEQ multiplex PCR; TCRdb stores in-frame clones only, minus some. The profile shows 200,000 to 250,000 clones, 80% of them singletons. Sample: peripheral blood. These receptors originate from a woman in her seventies with acute or convalescent COVID-19. Both conserved end residues are part of each CDR3. Size values are once, few and many counts, or a class for expanded clones, and some rows have none.

v_call	clone_size	cdr3_aa
TRBV6-5	few	CASRGLLFYEQYF
TRBV5-1	few	CASSLAGANTNEKLFF
TRBV18	-	CASSPGDRGAGNTIYF
TRBV10-1	-	CASTFDRGPNQPQHF
TRBV7-2	-	CASSLESGIPTEAFF
TRBV5-4	-	CASSWESGGAYNEQFF
TRBV7-9	few	CASSPDSLGNTGELFF
TRBV18	-	CASSSQVGGPTYEQYF
TRBV11-2	once	CASSFTGLANTEAFF
TRBV7-3	-	CASSPNPDYLSEQYF
TRBV10-3	-	CAISALQETQYF
TRBV5-6	-	CASSLVGQGTDTQYF
TRBV30	-	CAWTGGIGQPQHF
TRBV3-1/TRBV3-2	-	CASSPTGRYEQYF
TRBV18	once	CASSPRSQETQYF
TRBV10-3	-	CAISGQGTYEQYF
TRBV3-1/TRBV3-2	once	CASSRTGTGSRNSPLHF
TRBV3-1/TRBV3-2	-	CASSQVAGRRELFF
TRBV12-3/TRBV12-4	-	CATGRETQYF
TRBV7-6	few	CASSESPNSNQPQHF
TRBV24-1	few	CATSDFGQPQHF
TRBV7-2	many	CASSLGSGTGFSGANVLTF
TRBV2	-	CASSGTSGGDNEQFF
TRBV15	-	CATSTNDREGDSPLHF
TRBV6-4	few	CASSDNARSETQYF
TRBV10-3	-	CAISERQKNTEAFF
TRBV5-4	-	CASSFDRGRRPEAFF
TRBV19	-	CASSITSLRNRGHYGYTF
TRBV5-1	-	CASSPGTMDEKLFF
TRBV12-3/TRBV12-4	-	CASRAGQLLEQYF
TRBV5-1	-	CASSPQLGQTAFGTQYF
TRBV19	few	CASTKTGTGWNSPLHF
TRBV28	-	CASSLPHPGQSGELFF
TRBV7-9	-	CASSFTPGGMNTEAFF
TRBV19	-	CASSTQRGGFRRELFF
TRBV6-6	few	CASRPSGGNSGANVLTF
TRBV18	once	CASSRDRQETQYF
TRBV10-3	-	CAISDSEETQYF
TRBV7-9	-	CASSPRRGVETQYF
TRBV29-1	-	CSSTGTLVGGTEAFF
TRBV7-6	-	CASSLGVSRELFF
TRBV25-1	-	CASSAPTPGQGAYEQYF
TRBV30	-	CAWSPRDYQETQYF
TRBV6-5	-	CASSYSHNGRGETQYF
TRBV5-6	few	CASSGRTGGRETQYF
TRBV29-1	-	CSARVNEKLFF
TRBV30	-	CAWSMTGEKGYTF
TRBV3-1/TRBV3-2	once	CASSQDTLRVYGYTF
TRBV6-5	-	CASTLSGANVLTF
TRBV10-1	-	CASSESTGLGEQYF
TRBV19	-	CASSIPGWDEQFF
TRBV5-1	-	CASSAGTGNTEAFF
TRBV12-3/TRBV12-4	-	CASSFEGWTQYF